This T cell receptor beta chain originates from a study of T cells after yellow fever vaccination. V lost 5 bases, J lost 2 bases, and 5 bases stayed unmatched. Per germline, CDR1 MNHEY and CDR2 SVGAGI. The CDR3 extends over 15 amino acids. By 5'RACE template switching, TCR cDNA was produced, with a universal primer site and UMIs added in the process. MiXCR, run by TCRdb on the 5' RACE reads, gives a single entry per CDR3 protein. The sample lists 300,000 to 350,000 distinct CDR3 sequences; around 11% were seen once. This clonotype was picked up a small number of times. The TCR was taken from a young man who received the YFV17D yellow fever vaccine. The rearrangement links TRBV6-5 to TRBJ1-1; TRBD1 matches 10 bases. The specimen was CD4+ T cells sorted from PBMCs, collected 45 days after the yellow fever booster vaccination. In nucleotides, the CDR3 is TGTGCCAGCAGTCCCCGGGACAGGGGTAACACTGAAGCTTTCTTT. Translated, it gives CASSPRDRGNTEAFF.